The clone carrying this TCR gamma chain was seen repeatedly, ten times or more. Its specificity is unknown. TCRdb redid clone calling on the multiplex PCR reads using CATT. Of over a thousand gamma-chain clones in the sample, 8.2% were seen once. This sample was taken from a study of gamma delta lymphoproliferative disorders and STAT genes. Study-wide background: Delta libraries were made per EuroClonality-NGS working group procedure. Notes on the study in general: Controls likely had mixed maturation stages, while leukemic cells were mostly terminal effectors.

Germline assignment: CDR1 VINAFY and CDR2 YDVSNSKD. The V and J ends lost 0 bases and 12 bases, in that order; junction bases with no gene match: 5. The CDR3 is 11 amino acids. Genomic DNA from isolated PBMCs served as the sequencing template. The sample taken for sequencing was blood. This chain links TRGV5 with TRGJ1 or TRGJ2. TCRdb records no J gene; here it was assigned by comparing the DNA to germline. The sequence came from a human donor with gamma-delta T-cell large granular lymphocyte leukemia. The DNA of the CDR3 is TGTGCCACCTGGGACAGGTGGAGGAAACTCTTT. Translated, it gives CATWDRWRKLF.